These 4 T cell receptor beta chains originate from one sample sequenced in a study of human T cells and chemical hapten exposure. TCRdb called the RACE reads again in MiXCR, with one record for every CDR3 protein. The sample yields some 340,000 distinct CDR3 sequences, around 7% seen once. Time point given: patch test 1, 2 weeks after DPC sensitization. Treatment in this sample: therapeutic diphenylcyclopropenone sensitization with weekly scalp DPC. Sequenced material: whole blood, taken in connection with sensitization to the hapten diphenylcyclopropenone (DPC). These receptors originate from a woman aged 18 to 35 with alopecia areata. Some clones in this sample may be carry-over from other donors' samples.

This clonotype was seen repeatedly, ten times or more. The V call is TRBV2, the J call TRBJ2-7; D tentatively reads TRBD1 or TRBD2 (6 bases each). CDR1 and CDR2 from the germline V gene are SNHLY and FYNNEI. The CDR3 length is 15 residues. V lost 10 bases and J lost 5, with 24 bases in between. The CDR3: CATHSRGGLKDEQYF. CDR3 in DNA: TGTGCCACCCACTCCCGTGGGGGGCTAAAGGACGAGCAGTACTTC.

The V and J genes are TRBV4-1 and TRBJ2-7; D uncertain. Deletions cut 6 bases from V and 2 bases from J, with 14 bases between. The CDR3 length is 14 residues. Germline V gene data show CDR1 as MGHRA and CDR2 as YSYEKL. The CDR3 DNA sequence: TGCGCCAGCAGTTTATCGGCGGTTCCCTACGAGCAGTACTTC. This codes for CASSLSAVPYEQYF.

In this sample, this clonotype turned up a few times. The rearrangement uses TRBV12-3 or TRBV12-4 and TRBJ1-5; no clear D. The CDR3 runs to 14 residues. V was cut by 5 bases and J by 6 bases, with 14 bases left in between. CDR3 sequence (DNA): TGTGCCAGCAGTCGAATATATTCCGGTCAGCCCCAGCATTTT. Amino acids: CASSRIYSGQPQHF.

This chain connects TRBV7-9 to TRBJ1-5; D ambiguous. This CDR3 comprises 13 residues. Germline V gene sequence: CDR1 SEHNR, CDR2 FQNEAQ (reference sequence). V shed 0 bases and J shed 5 bases, with 5 bases lying between them. CDR3 DNA: TGTGCCAGCAGCTTAGCTTCCGATCAGCCCCAGCATTTT. Protein: CASSLASDQPQHF.